Listed below are T cell receptor beta chains from one sample, sequenced in a study of T cells in Graves' hyperthyroidism and ophthalmopathy. Each CDR3 protein gets one entry after TCRdb re-called the multiplex PCR reads with MiXCR. The sample yields a few hundred thousand distinct CDR3 sequences, more than 45% seen once. The sequencing input was peripheral blood or thyroid tissue (not recorded which). These TCRs come from a woman aged 18-29 years with Graves' hyperthyroidism. The CDR3 runs from the conserved cysteine through the conserved F or W. The D gene is left open where the match is weak. The listing skips clone size in some rows; elsewhere it reads once, few, many or a size class.

D: TRBD1; size: many; V: TRBV5-6; J: TRBJ2-6; CDR3: CASSWSGTDGANVLTF; DNA: TGTGCCAGCAGCTGGTCGGGGACAGATGGGGCCAACGTCCTGACTTTC
D: NA; size: many; V: TRBV6-6; J: TRBJ2-5; CDR3: CASSYLRVGERETQYF; DNA: TGTGCCAGCAGTTACCTCCGGGTGGGGGAACGGGAGACCCAGTACTTC
D: TRBD1; size: NA; V: TRBV29-1; J: TRBJ2-7; CDR3: CSAVTGTGYEQYF; DNA: TGCAGCGCAGTTACCGGGACAGGATACGAGCAGTACTTC
D: TRBD2; size: NA; V: TRBV27; J: TRBJ2-7; CDR3: CASVAGGGEEQYF; DNA: TGTGCCAGCGTAGCGGGAGGGGGGGAAGAGCAGTACTTC
D: NA; size: once; V: TRBV24-1; J: TRBJ2-7; CDR3: CATNSYGRGHRKFYEQYF; DNA: TGTGCCACCAATAGCTATGGTCGAGGGCATAGGAAGTTCTACGAGCAGTACTTC
D: NA; size: many; V: TRBV6-6; J: TRBJ2-2; CDR3: CASSYLVASVNTGELFF; DNA: TGTGCCAGCAGTTACCTCGTTGCTAGCGTGAACACCGGGGAGCTGTTTTTT
D: TRBD2; size: many; V: TRBV6-6; J: TRBJ2-7; CDR3: CASSTSGSRHEQYF; DNA: TGTGCCAGCAGCACTAGCGGGAGTCGACACGAGCAGTACTTC
D: TRBD1; size: NA; V: TRBV11-1; J: TRBJ1-1; CDR3: CASSLVVDRVGGTEAFF; DNA: TGTGCCAGCAGCTTAGTCGTGGACAGGGTAGGGGGGACTGAAGCTTTCTTT
D: NA; size: NA; V: TRBV29-1; J: TRBJ2-5; CDR3: CSGWTEETQYF; DNA: TGCAGCGGATGGACAGAAGAGACCCAGTACTTC
D: TRBD1; size: NA; V: TRBV12-3/TRBV12-4; J: TRBJ1-1; CDR3: CASSFSGQEAAEAFF; DNA: TGTGCCAGCAGTTTCTCCGGACAGGAGGCAGCTGAAGCTTTCTTT
D: TRBD2; size: few; V: TRBV24-1; J: TRBJ2-2; CDR3: CATSSSGPRYTGELFF; DNA: TGTGCCACCAGTAGTAGCGGGCCCCGGTACACCGGGGAGCTGTTTTTT
D: TRBD2; size: NA; V: TRBV5-1; J: TRBJ2-7; CDR3: CASSLAGGRGSYEQYF; DNA: TGCGCCAGCAGCTTGGCCGGCGGGAGGGGCTCCTACGAGCAGTACTTC
D: NA; size: NA; V: TRBV29-1; J: TRBJ2-3; CDR3: CSVEFVAGASRSTSTDTQYF; DNA: TGCAGCGTTGAGTTTGTCGCAGGGGCTAGCAGAAGCACTAGCACAGATACGCAGTATTTT
D: NA; size: NA; V: TRBV24-1; J: TRBJ1-4; CDR3: CARLQYLDEKLFF; DNA: TGTGCTAGGCTACAGTATCTAGATGAAAAACTGTTTTTT
D: NA; size: NA; V: TRBV5-1; J: TRBJ2-7; CDR3: CASSRRGLGAQYF; DNA: TGTGCCAGCAGCAGGCGGGGACTGGGCGCGCAGTACTTC
D: TRBD1; size: NA; V: TRBV29-1; J: TRBJ2-7; CDR3: CSVAPPGQGGEQYF; DNA: TGCAGCGTAGCACCCCCGGGACAGGGTGGCGAGCAGTACTTC
D: TRBD1; size: many; V: TRBV6-2/TRBV6-3; J: TRBJ1-6; CDR3: CASSYPGQGASSPLHF; DNA: TGTGCCAGCAGTTACCCAGGACAGGGGGCTTCTTCACCCCTCCACTTT
D: NA; size: NA; V: TRBV20-1; J: TRBJ1-5; CDR3: CSARTSGYRNEHF; DNA: TGCAGTGCTAGGACTAGCGGCTATCGCAATGAGCATTTT
D: NA; size: NA; V: TRBV9; J: TRBJ2-2; CDR3: CASSVGGVGTGELSW; DNA: TGTGCCAGCAGCGTCGGGGGAGTGGGAACCGGGGAGCTGTCTTGG
D: NA; size: NA; V: TRBV29-1; J: TRBJ1-5; CDR3: CSVEMPGGQNQPQHF; DNA: TGCAGCGTTGAAATGCCGGGGGGGCAAAATCAGCCCCAGCATTTT
D: NA; size: NA; V: TRBV11-1; J: TRBJ2-7; CDR3: CAWSNGYSYEQYF; DNA: TGTGCCTGGAGTAACGGTTACTCCTACGAGCAGTACTTC
D: NA; size: many; V: TRBV7-2; J: TRBJ1-1; CDR3: CASSFPWRGNTEAFF; DNA: TGTGCCAGCAGCTTCCCCTGGAGGGGGAACACTGAAGCTTTCTTT